The clone carrying this TCR beta chain was recorded at least ten times. Its antigen is currently unknown. Libraries from naive CD8 cells were generated from 20,000 to 1,000,000 sorted cells (with 10%, 30% or 50% RNA). Naive CD8 T cells were sorted, and the gate applied was CD8+CD4-CCR7+CD45RA+. The data stem from a study of molecular identifiers for immune sequencing clone quantification. With listed TCR primers and previously described methods, bulk TCR libraries were prepared. TCRdb independently ran MiXCR on the PCR reads; one entry per CDR3 protein. The sample has about 640,000 distinct CDR3 sequences; 20% are singletons. Study-level results: Spike-in Jurkat TCR RNA from a single cell reportedly registered among about a million naive cells.

Looked up from germline, CDR1 is MNHEY and CDR2 is SVGAGI. Trimming removed 3 bases from V and 4 bases from J, with 9 bases in between. This CDR3 is 13 amino acids long. Material: naive CD8+ T cells from blood, with Jurkat cell RNA spiked in. The subset was: FACS-sorted CD8+CD4-CCR7+CD45RA+ naive T cells. The gene calls are TRBV6-5 and TRBJ1-1; D is undetermined. The sequence came from a human donor in good health. Some libraries in this study had Jurkat cell RNA spiked in. This CDR3 is CASSYRASTEAFF. CDR3 nucleotide sequence: TGTGCCAGCAGTTATCGGGCGTCCACTGAAGCTTTCTTT.